What follows describes a single TCR beta chain. It has no known antigen specificity. No base-level quality is on record; no much larger clone is a single base apart. The data derive from a study of T cell responses to AZD1222 COVID-19 vaccine (dated by TCRdb to the early 2020s). Context from the whole study: AZD1222 recipients whose second dose came at about 4 weeks and those whose second dose came at about 12 weeks were combined into one group, since spike-specific TCR depth and breadth did not differ between the two schedules. A total of 230 to 250 trial participants underwent TCR sequencing, of whom some 210 received two doses of AZD1222 and some 25 received two doses of the MenACWY control vaccine. Enrollment into the trials was organized by age into subgroups of 18-55, 56-69 and 70-plus years, and those subgroups contained about 160, 30 and 59 TCR-sequenced participants, respectively. The research as a whole found: Participants were mostly white British, with more females than males. The authors suggested clonal diversity may have been underestimated. A significant rise in spike-specific TCR breadth and depth was observed after two AZD1222 doses relative to day 0 and relative to MenACWY recipients. Because no samples from the day 14 peak response were available, repertoires could be characterized only after the peak T cell response. In the small 56-69-year group, the increase in depth fell short of significance, most likely because of low power. Only 5 to 7 AZD1222 recipients were SARS-CoV-2 seropositive at baseline, limiting conclusions about previously exposed vaccinees. Vaccine-associated CD4 TCRs spanned the whole spike protein, with dominant responses in regions 160-218 and 743-854. Reportedly, close to half of the unique spike-specific TCRs recognized epitopes lying outside the regions that are mutated in the B.1.351 and B.1.1.7 variants.

The time point label for this specimen denotes: baseline before first vaccination. Vaccinee samples came from UK trials COV001 and COV002, including a single-blind randomized controlled phase 2/3 trial of AZD1222 (ChAdOx1 nCoV-19) in healthy adults. For TCRbeta chain sequencing, PBMC samples from trial participants were taken at day 0 and at day 28 after the second dose. The CDR3 regions of human TCRbeta chains were analyzed by immunosequencing. Per the original workflow: Repertoire TCRs were matched against a reference library of SARS-CoV-2-specific TCRs generated with the MIRA antigen-specificity platform. Breadth was defined as the fraction of unique TCRs that were SARS-CoV-2-associated. Depth was defined as the fraction of total T cells that were SARS-CoV-2-associated. Using the MIRA data, every spike-specific TCR was mapped to the spike region that the TCR reacted to and assigned to either a CD4 or a CD8 class. Log10-transformed breadth and depth values were compared by one-way ANOVA with Sidak's multiple comparisons tests. The clones in this table, taken by TCRdb from immuneACCESS, are in-frame only. Not every clone is retained; where verified, under half of the shortfall comes from an unresolved V gene, and the cause of the rest is unknown. Clonal size and the V and J genes are those of that table, whereas D and trimming came from the DNA. The table for this sample lists some 150,000 clones; approximately 90% of them were counted only once. Roughly 15% of the sample goes to the ten largest clones.

The germline V gene (reference sequence) yields LNHDA for CDR1 and SQIVND for CDR2. The V and J ends are trimmed by 1 base and 3 bases, leaving 23 bases between them. Its CDR3 holds 19 amino acids, cysteine through phenylalanine. CDR3 DNA only is kept here, 57 bases in frame from base 1. The starting material was peripheral blood, obtained on day 0 of AZD1222 vaccination. The clonotype originates from an adult in good health. The chain is assembled from TRBV19 and TRBJ2-3; the D segment is perhaps TRBD1 or TRBD2, each sharing 5 matched bases. The DNA is TGTGCCAGTAGTATAGGGGGGTTGGGAGAGTGGTTTCGAACAGATACGCAGTATTTT. The encoded protein is CASSIGGLGEWFRTDTQYF.